These T cell receptor beta chains were read from a single sample in a study of blood T cell repertoires in COVID-19. Produced via immunoSEQ multiplex PCR; TCRdb's table is partial and in-frame only. Of over 60,000 clones in the sample, around four fifths were seen once. Sequenced: peripheral blood. These receptors all come from a human donor in a cohort sampled during active COVID-19. The CDR3 runs from the conserved cysteine through the conserved F or W. D genes are given only for firm matches. Not all rows give a size; the values are once, few, many and, for expanded clones, a class.

TRBJ2-7 TRBD2 once TRBV15 CATSRDLGGYEQYF TGTGCCACCAGCAGAGATCTGGGAGGGTACGAGCAGTACTTC
TRBJ2-5 TRBD1 few TRBV27 CASSLSRTGLLRGETQYF TGTGCCAGCAGTTTATCCCGGACAGGCCTCCTCCGGGGTGAGACCCAGTACTTC
TRBJ2-4 TRBD2 . TRBV27 CASSPTSGSIPTKNIQYF TGTGCCAGCAGCCCGACTAGCGGGAGTATTCCGACCAAAAACATTCAGTACTTC
TRBJ2-5 . . TRBV5-5 CASSGGTVGGQETQYF TGTGCCAGCAGTGGCGGTACGGTGGGGGGACAAGAGACCCAGTACTTC
TRBJ2-5 . . TRBV7-2 CASREWGGRETQYF TGTGCCAGCAGGGAGTGGGGGGGCCGAGAGACCCAGTACTTC
TRBJ2-7 TRBD2 . TRBV6-5 CASRIAGGSAEQYF TGTGCCAGCAGGATAGCGGGAGGTTCTGCCGAGCAGTACTTC
TRBJ2-5 . few TRBV5-1 CASSLDGPRGQYF TGCGCCAGCAGCCTCGACGGTCCAAGGGGCCAGTACTTC
TRBJ1-3 . . TRBV5-4 CASSLFTPAGNTIYF TGTGCCAGCAGCTTGTTTACGCCAGCTGGAAACACCATATATTTT
TRBJ1-2 TRBD1 . TRBV6-5 CASSTGQGLYGYTF TGTGCCAGCAGTACCGGACAGGGACTCTATGGCTACACCTTC
TRBJ2-1 . once TRBV11-2 CASSLGWQRPHNEQFF TGTGCCAGCAGCTTAGGGTGGCAGCGCCCCCACAATGAGCAGTTCTTC
TRBJ1-5 . . TRBV5-8 CASSLAPRRNQPQHF TGTGCCAGCAGCTTGGCCCCCAGGCGCAATCAGCCCCAGCATTTT
TRBJ1-2 TRBD1 . TRBV15 CATSREGQGGFRGYTF TGTGCCACCAGCAGAGAAGGACAGGGTGGCTTTCGGGGCTACACCTTC
TRBJ2-3 TRBD2 . TRBV28 CASSTIAGGLTDTQYF TGTGCCAGCAGTACCATAGCGGGAGGTTTGACAGATACGCAGTATTTT
TRBJ1-2 TRBD1 . TRBV13 CASSFPGGYGYTF TGTGCCAGCAGCTTTCCAGGGGGCTATGGCTACACCTTC
TRBJ2-4 . few TRBV6-2/TRBV6-3 CASSYSQVKNIQYF TGTGCCAGCAGTTACTCCCAGGTCAAAAACATTCAGTACTTC
TRBJ2-1 TRBD2 . TRBV2 CASSSTSGRAGEQFF TGTGCCAGCAGTTCCACTAGCGGGAGGGCCGGTGAGCAGTTCTTC
TRBJ2-6 . once TRBV28 CASSLAGANVLTF TGTGCCAGCAGCCTCGCTGGGGCCAACGTCCTGACTTTC
TRBJ2-5 . . TRBV10-2 CASSEGGETQYF TGCGCCAGCAGTGAGGGCGGGGAGACCCAGTACTTC
TRBJ1-2 . . TRBV19 CASSGEGTTFNGYTF TGTGCCAGTAGTGGGGAGGGGACAACTTTTAATGGCTACACCTTC
TRBJ2-5 . . TRBV30 CAWDRILQETQYF TGTGCCTGGGACAGGATCTTGCAAGAGACCCAGTACTTC
TRBJ1-5 . medium-sized TRBV7-8 CASSLWGESNQPQHF TGTGCCAGCAGCTTGTGGGGGGAGAGCAATCAGCCCCAGCATTTT
TRBJ2-1 TRBD2 . TRBV2 CASSTLAGVTEQFF TGTGCCAGCAGCACACTAGCGGGAGTCACTGAGCAGTTCTTC
TRBJ2-1 TRBD2 few TRBV7-8 CASSWEGGRTRNEQFF TGTGCCAGCAGCTGGGAGGGCGGGAGGACACGGAATGAGCAGTTCTTC
TRBJ2-5 TRBD2 . TRBV5-1 CASSLAPAGGSGETQYF TGCGCCAGCAGCTTGGCTCCAGCGGGAGGGTCGGGAGAGACCCAGTACTTC
TRBJ2-7 TRBD1 . TRBV28 CASISGGQDVYEQYF TGTGCCAGCATCTCAGGTGGACAGGACGTCTACGAGCAGTACTTC
TRBJ1-1 TRBD1 few TRBV28 CASSSLDRHDTEAFF TGTGCCAGCAGTTCCTTGGACAGGCATGACACTGAAGCTTTCTTT
TRBJ2-7 . . TRBV7-2 CASSLGGRPAYEQYF TGTGCCAGCAGCTTAGGTGGCCGCCCTGCCTACGAGCAGTACTTC
TRBJ1-5 . . TRBV18 CASSPGGWGEPQHF TGTGCCAGCTCACCGGGGGGTTGGGGGGAGCCCCAGCATTTT